This T cell receptor (beta chain) is drawn from a study of CD8 T cells in Susac syndrome. Overall study context: At blood draw, Susac syndrome patients were therapy-naive, on corticosteroids, or on intravenous immunoglobulin alone. Study results and caveats: The total CD8+ repertoires contained 15 to 20 Susac-specific public clones, and the CD8+ TEMRA repertoires contained 4 to 6.

The V gene end was trimmed by 0 bases and the J gene end by 2 bases; junction bases not matched to a gene: 10. CDR1 and CDR2 (germline): SGHRS, YFSETQ. This CDR3 contains 17 residues. As concerns this clonotype: What it binds is not known.

Reverse transcription of 0.5 to 1 ug RNA used random hexamers. TCRdb re-called the immunoSEQ multiplex PCR reads with MiXCR, one entry per CDR3 protein. The sample includes fewer than 90,000 distinct CDR3 sequences, 90% to 95% of them seen just once. The sequence was obtained from a human donor with Susac syndrome. Sequencing was carried out using CD8+ T cells from PBMCs. This chain links TRBV5-1 with TRBJ2-7, with 8 bases lining up with TRBD2. The CDR3 sequence: CASSLGVAGLVPYEQYF. CDR3 sequence (DNA): TGCGCCAGCAGCTTGGGAGTAGCGGGGCTTGTACCCTACGAGCAGTACTTC.